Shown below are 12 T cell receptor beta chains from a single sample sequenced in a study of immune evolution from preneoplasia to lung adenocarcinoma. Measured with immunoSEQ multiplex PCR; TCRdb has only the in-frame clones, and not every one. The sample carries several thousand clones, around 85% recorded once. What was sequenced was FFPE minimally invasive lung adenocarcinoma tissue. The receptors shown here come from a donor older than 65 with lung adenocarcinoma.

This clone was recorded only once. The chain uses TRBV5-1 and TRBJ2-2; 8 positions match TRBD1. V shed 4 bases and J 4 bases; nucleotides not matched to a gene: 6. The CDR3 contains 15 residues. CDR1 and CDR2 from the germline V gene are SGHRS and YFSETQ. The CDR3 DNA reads TGCGCCAGCAGCCCCAGGACAGGGCCCACCGGGGAGCTGTTTTTT. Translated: CASSPRTGPTGELFF.

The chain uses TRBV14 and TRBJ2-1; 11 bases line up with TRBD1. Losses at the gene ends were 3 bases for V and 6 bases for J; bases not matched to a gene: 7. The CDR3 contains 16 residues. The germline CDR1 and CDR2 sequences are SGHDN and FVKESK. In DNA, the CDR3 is TGTGCCAGCAGCCAGACGACCGGGACAGGGGGCAATGAGCAGTTCTTC. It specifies CASSQTTGTGGNEQFF.

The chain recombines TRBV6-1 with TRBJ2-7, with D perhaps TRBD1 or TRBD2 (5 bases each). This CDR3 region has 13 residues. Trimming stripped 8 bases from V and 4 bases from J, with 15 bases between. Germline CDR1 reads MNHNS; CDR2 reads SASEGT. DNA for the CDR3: TGTGCCAGCGACCGGGGCCCAGGTTACGAGCAGTACTTC. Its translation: CASDRGPGYEQYF.

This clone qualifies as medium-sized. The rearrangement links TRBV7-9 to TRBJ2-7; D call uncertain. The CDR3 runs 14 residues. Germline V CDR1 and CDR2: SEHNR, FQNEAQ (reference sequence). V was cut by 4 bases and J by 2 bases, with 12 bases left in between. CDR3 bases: TGTGCCAGCAGCTCCCAGAACACTGCCTACGAGCAGTACTTC. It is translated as CASSSQNTAYEQYF.

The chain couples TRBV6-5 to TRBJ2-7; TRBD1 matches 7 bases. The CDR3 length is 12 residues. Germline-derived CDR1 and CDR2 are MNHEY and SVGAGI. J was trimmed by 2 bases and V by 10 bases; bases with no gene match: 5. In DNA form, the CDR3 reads TGTGCCACATGGGACAGAACCTACGAGCAGTACTTC. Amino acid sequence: CATWDRTYEQYF.

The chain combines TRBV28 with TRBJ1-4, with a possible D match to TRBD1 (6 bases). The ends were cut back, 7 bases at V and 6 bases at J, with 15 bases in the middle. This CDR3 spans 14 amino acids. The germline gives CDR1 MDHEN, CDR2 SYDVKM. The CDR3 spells CASKTWTVDEKLFF. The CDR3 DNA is TGTGCCAGCAAGACTTGGACAGTAGATGAAAAACTGTTTTTT.

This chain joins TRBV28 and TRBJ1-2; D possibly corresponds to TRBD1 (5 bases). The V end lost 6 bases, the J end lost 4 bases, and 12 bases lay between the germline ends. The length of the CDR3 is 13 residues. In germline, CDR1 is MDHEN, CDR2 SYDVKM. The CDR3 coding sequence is TGTGCCAGCAGCGGCAGGGCGGTCTATGGCTACACCTTC. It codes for CASSGRAVYGYTF.

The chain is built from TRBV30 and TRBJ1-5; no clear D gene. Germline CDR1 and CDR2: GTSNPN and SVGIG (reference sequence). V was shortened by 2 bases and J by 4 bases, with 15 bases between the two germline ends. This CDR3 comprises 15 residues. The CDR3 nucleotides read TGTGCCTGGAGTTACCATGTAGGGTTAAATCAGCCCCAGCATTTT. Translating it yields CAWSYHVGLNQPQHF.

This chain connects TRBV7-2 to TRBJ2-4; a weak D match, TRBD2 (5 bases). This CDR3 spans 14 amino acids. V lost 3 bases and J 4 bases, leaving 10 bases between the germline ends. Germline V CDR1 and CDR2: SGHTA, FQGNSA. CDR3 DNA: TGTGCCAGCAGCTTGGCGGGCTCGAAAAACATTCAGTACTTC. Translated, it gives CASSLAGSKNIQYF.

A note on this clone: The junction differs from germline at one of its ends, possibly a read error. Here the CDR3 reads CASSLRQGNINEQFF. The CDR3 DNA is TGTGCTAGCAGCCTCCGACAGGGTAATATCAATGAGCAGTTCTTC. The chain carries TRBV7-7 and TRBJ2-1; 7 bases map to TRBD1. The CDR3 runs 15 residues. The germline CDR1 and CDR2 sequences are SSHAT and FNYEAQ (reference sequence). The variable domain in full, with the rest retrieved from reference TRBV7-7 and TRBJ2-1, is GAGVSQSPRYKVTKRGQDVTLRCDPISSHATLYWYQQALGQGPEFLTYFNYEAQPDKSGLPSDRFSAERPEGSISTLTIQRTEQRDSAMYRCASSLRQGNINEQFFGPGTRLTVL.

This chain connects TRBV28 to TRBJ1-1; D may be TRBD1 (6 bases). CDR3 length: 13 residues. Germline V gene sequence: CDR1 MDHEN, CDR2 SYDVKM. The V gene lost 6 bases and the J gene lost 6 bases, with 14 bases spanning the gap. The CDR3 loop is CASRSGQDSEAFF. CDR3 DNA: TGTGCCAGCAGATCGGGACAAGATTCTGAAGCTTTCTTT.

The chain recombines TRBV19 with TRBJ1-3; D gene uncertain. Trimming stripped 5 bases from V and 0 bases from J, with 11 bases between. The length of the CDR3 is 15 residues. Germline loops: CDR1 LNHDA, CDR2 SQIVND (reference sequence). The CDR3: CASSGLRDSGNTIYF. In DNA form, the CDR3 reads TGTGCCAGTAGTGGGCTTCGGGACTCTGGAAACACCATATATTTT.